This T cell receptor (beta chain) was obtained from a study of naive and memory T cell subsets (dated 2017 in TCRdb). A note on the overall study: An open-source, UMI-based TCR alpha and beta sequencing pipeline was applied to sorted naive and memory peripheral blood T cell subsets. RNA was DNase-treated and reverse transcribed with TCR constant-region primers, mostly using SuperScript III. IgG serology results and the functional CMV T cell responses were in complete agreement. The paper as a whole reports these results and caveats: The repertoire findings for the naive and memory subsets could not be validated, as no ground truth was available. After error correction, only a single occurrence was seen for over 95% of naive TCR sequences, so much steeper abundance distributions were produced than in memory subsets. RNA-based TCR counts may be influenced by expression changes linked to T cell activation and differentiation. Gini index rose and Shannon and inverse Simpson diversity fell from naive through CM, EM and EMRA in both CD4 and CD8 cells. The abundance of TCRs followed a power law with an exponent that differed between naive and memory subsets yet stayed consistent across the three individuals. Clonotypes were defined as single alpha or beta chain sequences, not paired alpha/beta receptors.

Library preparation used UMI-ligation and nested PCR. To cover both TRBC1 and TRBC2, the beta constant-region primer consisted of an equimolar mix of two oligonucleotides. A single-stranded oligonucleotide containing the SP2 primer and a 12-nucleotide UMI was joined to the 3' end of the cDNA by T4 RNA ligase 1. Four rounds of PCR, combining the SP2 primer with nested alpha and beta constant-region primers, were used to amplify the ligated cDNA. Incubation of the ligation reaction lasted roughly 19-25 hours at 16 degrees C. PCR2 was typically performed as a SYBR Green qPCR and was stopped at a predetermined threshold so that over-amplification was prevented. Every purification after the first one was done using Agencourt AMPure XP magnetic beads. Libraries were quantified by Qubit and checked on a TapeStation, where a main peak was expected near 650 bp. Pooled libraries were sequenced on an Illumina MiSeq using v2 2x251 paired-end kits, and typically 1-2 million reads were obtained per sample. Each sample was pooled at approximately 4.3 nM, and roughly 4.5-8% PhiX was included to help cluster recognition. Per the source publication's procedure: Using tag matching that tolerated one base-pair mismatch, Decombinator assigned V and J genes to FASTQ reads that had been processed by Demultiplexor. UMIs were used by Collapsinator to correct both sequencing errors and frequency errors arising from PCR heterogeneity. TCRs were translated and CDR3s were extracted from the conserved cysteine to the FGXG phenylalanine by CDR3Translator, with non-productive sequences being flagged. Gini, Shannon entropy and inverse Simpson indices were computed after subsampling the repertoires to the same number of UMI-defined TCRs. Within the linear range, a power law was fitted to clonotype abundance distributions using maximum likelihood. For one naive CD8 sample, the pipeline and MIGEC produced similar UMI counts, unique TCR numbers and clonal distributions. The repertoires were searched for about 7,000 CMV-associated CDR3 sequences that had been compiled from VDJdb and a published dataset. TCRdb cleaned the public reads at Q25 with fastp, built clones with MiXCR and kept in-frame beta chains. Every distinct CDR3 protein forms one entry, paired with its most common genes and DNA. None of the V and J calls come from the authors' own analysis; TCRdb made them. Here the sample has around 40,000 distinct CDR3 sequences; more than 10% occur a single time. The ten largest account for 20% to 25% of the sample.

TCR alpha and beta chain libraries were amplified separately from the second PCR step onward. To determine each donor's CMV status, fresh PBMCs were stimulated overnight with CMV viral lysate, and IFNgamma production from CD4+ T cells was then assessed. CD4 T cells were positively selected using Miltenyi beads, after which CD8 T cells were positively selected from the CD4-negative fraction. Cells stained for CD3, CD4, CD8, CD45RA, CD27 and a live/dead dye were sorted on a BD Aria II into four subsets by CD45RA and CD27. The sorting gate for effector memory cells was CD45RA-CD27-, and the sorting gate for EMRA cells was CD45RA+CD27-. Three healthy volunteers provided blood, and the blood of each volunteer was split into CD4 and CD8 T cells and then into four differentiation subsets. Approximately 120 ml of peripheral blood was collected from each donor, and PBMC were isolated by Ficoll-Paque PLUS density-gradient centrifugation. Sorted cells were lysed in RLT buffer, after which RNA was extracted using a Qiagen RNeasy kit and stored at -80 degrees C.

This clonotype turned up a few times. It has no known antigen specificity. It has no much larger one-base neighbor in the sample; base qualities were not kept. From the cysteine up to the phenylalanine, the CDR3 has a length of 13 residues. CDR3 DNA is the only sequence kept; it has 39 bases, read in frame from the first base. Looking up the germline V gene yields CDR1 MGHDK and CDR2 SYGVNS. Relative to germline, V is missing 4 bases and J is missing 9 bases, with 4 bases of the junction outside any gene match. This receptor was identified in a human donor in good health. The receptor chain draws on TRBV25-1 and TRBJ2-1; 9 middle bases align to TRBD2. Sequencing was done on a sample of effector memory CD4+ T cells from blood. The cell subset or site label on this specimen signifies: effector memory, CD45RA- CD27-. Here the CDR3 is given as CASSGREGGEQFF. The nucleotide sequence is given as TGTGCCAGCAGTGGGCGGGAGGGGGGTGAGCAGTTCTTC. The variable domain in full, with residues beyond the CDR3 obtained from the reference TRBV25-1 and TRBJ2-1 genes, is EADIYQTPRYLVIGTGKKITLECSQTMGHDKMYWYQQDPGMELHLIHYSYGVNSTEKGDLSSESTVSRIRTEHFPLTLESARPSHTSQYLCASSGREGGEQFFGPGTRLTVL.